Detailed here is one T cell receptor beta chain. The antigen it recognizes is unknown. One base away there is no much larger clone; base qualities are not given. The record originates from a study of blood T cell repertoires in COVID-19 (TCRdb year 2020). For the study in its entirety: Samples covering the acute and convalescent phases of COVID-19 were provided by collaborators in the United States, Italy and Spain. The material from the prospective study consisted of cDNA or gDNA derived from T cells, B-cell-depleted T cells, or PBMCs. The dataset comprised deeply sampled blood TCRbeta repertoires from subjects exposed to, actively infected with, or recovered from COVID-19. The repertoires were made available in a free public database intended to serve as a resource for research on the immune response to SARS-CoV-2. Samples were obtained from the ongoing ImmuneRACE study (first 160 participants) and from approximately 1,200 subjects provided by 6 global collaborators. The sample metadata nearly always contained a de-identified subject ID, COVID-19 status, age in years and sex. Where available, HLA class I and class II types were obtained from metadata supplied by the sample provider rather than from assay-based typing. General conclusions and limits of the study: How much clinical and demographic metadata was included differed by source and by participant, and the metadata was provided uncurated.

The immunoSEQ Assay, a bias-controlled multiplex PCR, was used to amplify TCRbeta CDR3 regions from genomic DNA. Concerning the study's data processing: The number of nucleated cells in each sample was estimated from the amplification of reference gene primers within the assay. To quantify the absolute abundance of each unique TCRbeta CDR3 rearrangement, sequence reads were collapsed and filtered. For each sample, productive Simpson clonality was calculated as the square root of Simpson's diversity index across productive rearrangements. TCRdb retrieved this table from immuneACCESS and kept in-frame rearrangements only. Not all clones are present; in checked studies, unresolved V genes account for under half, and no reason is known for the remainder. The DNA was the basis for D and trimming; V, J and clone size are from that table. The table for this sample lists some 99,000 clones; 90% of them were counted only once. Approximately 1% of the sample lies in the top ten.

V is cut back by 1 base and J by 5 bases, with 4 bases in the junction unmatched. Including the terminal cysteine and phenylalanine, the CDR3 comprises 15 residues. Just CDR3 DNA is preserved here, 45 bases in frame from base 1. CDR1 SGHTA and CDR2 FQGTGA were looked up in the germline V gene. Whole blood was collected in K2EDTA tubes by collaborating institutions according to the institutions' own protocols. For TCRbeta analysis, collaborators shipped samples as frozen whole blood, isolated PBMCs, or DNA extracted from either of those sample types. Recombination linked TRBV7-3 to TRBJ2-3, and 9 junctional nucleotides match TRBD2. Sequences were obtained from peripheral blood. This receptor was identified in a human donor in a cohort sampled during active COVID-19. The CDR3 reads as follows: CASSLSGGAVDTQYF. The nucleotide sequence reads TGTGCCAGCAGCTTAAGCGGGGGGGCAGTAGATACGCAGTATTTT.